These T cell receptor beta chains were read from a single sample in a study of identical twins. TCRdb re-called the 5' RACE reads through MiXCR, storing one row per CDR3 protein. The table includes 400,000 to 500,000 distinct CDR3 sequences, approximately 17% detected once. Sequencing was carried out using naive T cells sorted from blood. The source of these receptors is a man aged 50-59 years in good health. CDR3s include the opening cysteine and the closing phenylalanine or tryptophan. Clone size, where shown, is once, few, many, or a class for clones that have expanded.

clone_size	v_call	j_call	cdr3_aa
.	TRBV18	TRBJ2-5	CATSTPGETQYF
many	TRBV6-6	TRBJ2-7	CASSYSHKWEQYF
few	TRBV20-1	TRBJ1-1	CSARDSGYQMNTEAFF
many	TRBV15	TRBJ1-2	CATSSGTATYGYTF
.	TRBV18	TRBJ2-3	CASSPTSGSADTQYF
few	TRBV27	TRBJ2-5	CASSLSGMETQYF
.	TRBV11-1	TRBJ2-5	CASSPGMGSQETQYF
few	TRBV7-6	TRBJ1-2	CASSLEGQGAGGYTF
.	TRBV20-1	TRBJ2-1	CSLTSGRLFYNEQFF
many	TRBV11-2	TRBJ2-5	CASSLNLQRRGSAGTQYF
.	TRBV20-1	TRBJ2-3	CSATRTSGGPPNSINTQYF
.	TRBV20-1	TRBJ2-3	CSALAGGPKDTQYF
.	TRBV7-9	TRBJ2-1	CASSFLADNEQFF
.	TRBV12-3/TRBV12-4	TRBJ2-1	CASSFGLAGGPEQFF
.	TRBV7-9	TRBJ2-1	CASSLGRDYNEQFF
.	TRBV20-1	TRBJ2-7	CSASRTSEQYF
.	TRBV27	TRBJ1-1	CASTQDRTNTEAFF
.	TRBV4-3	TRBJ2-1	CASSQTPGGAARNEQFF
many	TRBV20-1	TRBJ2-3	CSARDRGLADTDTQYF
many	TRBV7-2	TRBJ2-7	CASSLDRGFYEQYF
.	TRBV6-2/TRBV6-3	TRBJ2-5	CASRFGSGETQYF
.	TRBV7-3	TRBJ2-5	CASSSIHQETQYF
.	TRBV18	TRBJ2-1	CASSSAAVLAGVFNEQFF